This entry is about one TCR beta chain. A few counts support this clone. The antigen this receptor binds is unknown. Within one base of it there is no much larger clone, and no base qualities were kept. This specimen comes from a study of control samples from healthy donors and cancer patients (dated by TCRdb to 2018 to 2020). The library was obtained by the immunoSEQ multiplex PCR assay. Sourced from immuneACCESS, this table was stored by TCRdb with only in-frame sequences that have V and J called. A share of the clones is absent; for the studies checked, an unresolved V gene accounts for under half, and the remainder has no known explanation. The sample has about 73,000 clones on record, around nine tenths of them singletons. About 20% of the sample lies in the top ten. CDR3 length: 11 amino acids, cysteine to phenylalanine. The retained sequence is limited to the CDR3, 33 bases, with the frame set at the first base. Deletion took 8 bases off V and 6 bases off J, with a span of 8 bases between the germline ends. CDR1 ENHRY and CDR2 SYGVKD were looked up in the germline V gene.

The chain joins TRBV10-3 to TRBJ2-1, with the D call perhaps TRBD1 or TRBD2, each one matching 6 bases. Sequenced sample: PBMCs. This TCR derives from a man aged 60 to 75 with lung cancer. The bases are TGTGCCATCGGAGGGGGCAATGAGCAGTTCTTC. Its translation is CAIGGGNEQFF.